The 6 T cell receptor beta chains reported below all come from one sample, sequenced in a study of shared clonotypes between healthy human individuals. Here immunoSEQ multiplex PCR was the method, and the copy in TCRdb shows in-frame clones only, minus some. The sample has roughly 450,000 clones, 79% seen once. Sequenced material: PBMCs. These receptors originate from a woman aged 40 to 55 in good health. Some clones in this sample may be carry-over from other donors' samples.

Remarks on this clone: A much larger clone lies one base from this, so it may be a read error. Additional DNA sequences in this sample encode the identical CDR3. The rearrangement links TRBV7-2 to TRBJ1-5, with D hard to call. CDR3 length: 13 residues. V was pared by 2 bases and J by 2 bases, with 4 bases between. Per germline, CDR1 SGHTA and CDR2 FQGNSA. CDR3 in DNA: TGTGCCAGCAGCTTACGGGGCAATCAGCCCCAGCATTTT. Translation gives CASSLRGNQPQHF.

The chain has TRBV6-5 and TRBJ1-1, with D possibly matching TRBD1 (6 bases). The CDR3 length is 12 residues. V was clipped by 7 bases and J by 11 bases, with 17 bases between them. Germline assignment: CDR1 MNHEY and CDR2 SVGAGI. The CDR3 DNA reads as TGTGCCAGCACTCCGGTGACAGGTAGCGCTTTCTTT. As protein: CASTPVTGSAFF.

The CDR3 loop reads CATEGRGRDPLNYGYTF. The CDR3, as DNA: TGTGCCACGGAAGGTCGGGGGCGAGACCCTCTTAACTATGGCTACACCTTC. The chain combines TRBV15 with TRBJ1-2, with TRBD1 as a possible D gene (6 bases). Trimming took off 9 bases at V and 1 base at J, with 24 bases between the two ends. Per the germline V gene, CDR1 is LNHNV and CDR2 is YYDKDF (reference sequence). This CDR3 is 17 amino acids long.

V usage is TRBV7-9 and J usage is TRBJ1-2, with 10 positions matching TRBD1. After removal of 5 bases from V and 8 bases from J, the junction contained 11 bases not matched to a gene. Germline CDR1 and CDR2: SEHNR and FQNEAQ (reference sequence). The CDR3 consists of 15 residues. Written as DNA, the CDR3 is TGTGCCAGCAGCCACACCCAGACAGGGGGCGGAGGCTACACCTTC. This encodes CASSHTQTGGGGYTF.

This chain joins TRBV9 and TRBJ2-3; TRBD2 might be the D (6 bases). V lost 3 bases and J 2 bases, leaving 16 bases between the germline ends. The CDR3 has 16 amino acids. The germline V gene encodes CDR1 SGDLS and CDR2 YYNGEE. The CDR3 DNA reads TGTGCCAGCAGCGGCGGGACCCACAAGGACACAGATACGCAGTATTTT. This codes for CASSGGTHKDTDTQYF. The variable domain in full, with the rest retrieved from reference TRBV9 and TRBJ2-3, is DSGVTQTPKHLITATGQRVTLRCSPRSGDLSVYWYQQSLDQGLQFLIQYYNGEERAKGNILERFSAQQFPDLHSELNLSSLELGDSALYFCASSGGTHKDTDTQYFGPGTRLTVL.

V is TRBV29-1 and J is TRBJ1-4; 9 bases agree with TRBD1. The CDR3 has 14 amino acids. Losses at the gene ends were 4 bases for V and 0 bases for J; bases not matched to a gene: 0. The germline V gene has CDR1 SQVTM and CDR2 ANQGSEA. The CDR3 DNA reads TGCAGCGTTGGGACAGGGGCAACTAATGAAAAACTGTTTTTT. Amino acids: CSVGTGATNEKLFF. Drawing the rest from reference TRBV29-1 and TRBJ1-4, the complete variable domain is SAVISQKPSRDICQRGTSLTIQCQVDSQVTMMFWYRQQPGQSLTLIATANQGSEATYESGFVIDKFPISRPNLTFSTLTVSNMSPEDSSIYLCSVGTGATNEKLFFGSGTQLSVL.